This entry lists 19 T cell receptor beta chains sequenced from one sample in a study of blood T cell repertoires in COVID-19. Clones were read by immunoSEQ multiplex PCR, and TCRdb kept only the in-frame ones, dropping some. The table includes some 230,000 clones, more than 75% detected once. Material: peripheral blood. The receptors stem from a man aged 45 to 65 who had recovered from COVID-19.

V is TRBV6-5 and J is TRBJ2-2; 8 nucleotides match TRBD1. Trimming removed 6 bases from V and 8 bases from J; junction bases left unmatched: 11. The CDR3 length is 15 residues. Germline V CDR1 and CDR2: MNHEY, SVGAGI. CDR3 residues: CASSSGQGMGGELFF. DNA for the CDR3: TGTGCCAGCAGCTCAGGACAGGGTATGGGGGGGGAGCTGTTTTTT.

There are a few counts of this clone. This chain connects TRBV2 to TRBJ1-4; 8 bases line up with TRBD1. In germline, CDR1 is SNHLY, CDR2 FYNNEI. V was pared by 6 bases and J by 2 bases, with 5 bases of the junction left unmatched. The CDR3 is 15 amino acids. The CDR3 sequence is CASRTRGLTNEKLFF. The CDR3 DNA follows: TGTGCCAGCAGGACCAGGGGGCTCACTAATGAAAAACTGTTTTTT.

CDR3 residues: CASSARSGSGGYTQYF. The DNA of the CDR3 is TGCGCCAGCAGCGCTCGTAGCGGGAGTGGAGGATATACGCAGTATTTT. J is TRBJ2-3 and V is TRBV10-2; 9 nucleotides match TRBD2. The CDR3 is 16 residues long. Germline V gene lookup returns CDR1 WSHSY and CDR2 SAAADI. V was clipped by 6 bases and J by 7 bases; unmatched bases: 14.

The chain couples TRBV2 to TRBJ2-1; TRBD2 agrees at 9 bases. Germline V gene sequence: CDR1 SNHLY, CDR2 FYNNEI. V lost 1 base to trimming and J lost 6 bases; unmatched junction nucleotides: 7. The CDR3 totals 16 residues. The CDR3 reads CASSEEGLAGPNEQFF. The CDR3 nucleotides read TGTGCCAGCAGTGAAGAAGGGCTAGCGGGGCCCAATGAGCAGTTCTTC.

V is TRBV25-1 and J is TRBJ2-3; 11 positions match TRBD2. From germline, CDR1 is MGHDK and CDR2 SYGVNS. CDR3 length: 16 amino acids. The V and J ends lost 5 bases and 1 base, in that order; junction bases with no gene match: 5. The CDR3 sequence: CASSKGLAERTDTQYF. DNA of the CDR3: TGTGCCAGCAGTAAGGGACTAGCGGAACGCACAGATACGCAGTATTTT.

The V and J genes are TRBV5-1 and TRBJ1-4; 12 nucleotides match TRBD1. CDR3 size: 15 residues. In germline, CDR1 is SGHRS, CDR2 YFSETQ. V gave up 3 bases and J gave up 7 bases; unmatched junction bases: 4. The CDR3: CASSSGQGATEKLFF. CDR3 bases: TGCGCCAGCAGCTCGGGACAGGGGGCGACTGAAAAACTGTTTTTT.

The genes are TRBV28 and TRBJ1-1, with D possibly being TRBD1 (5 bases). Germline V gives CDR1 MDHEN, CDR2 SYDVKM. V lost 2 bases, J lost 1 base, and 11 bases lay in between. This CDR3 comprises 15 residues. The CDR3 protein is CASSLEGVPNTEAFF. CDR3 bases: TGTGCCAGCAGTTTAGAAGGGGTCCCGAACACTGAAGCTTTCTTT.

The CDR3 coding sequence is TGTGCCACCAGTGAACCCGGACTAGCGGGAGGTTTGTCCTACGAGCAGTACTTC. Its translation: CATSEPGLAGGLSYEQYF. The chain recombines TRBV24-1 with TRBJ2-7; 14 positions agree with TRBD2. The CDR3 is made up of 18 amino acids. Germline V CDR1 and CDR2: KGHDR, SFDVKD. The V and J ends lost 4 bases and 1 base, in that order; junction bases with no gene match: 8.

This chain's CDR3 is CASSYIAGESYEQFF. The CDR3 bases are TGTGCCAGCAGCTACATAGCGGGAGAGAGTTATGAGCAGTTCTTC. The V gene is TRBV6-1, the J gene TRBJ2-1, with TRBD2 identical over 9 bases. After removal of 6 bases from V and 8 bases from J, the junction contained 11 bases not matched to a gene. CDR3 length equals 15 residues. CDR1 is MNHNS, CDR2 SASEGT, per germline.

This chain joins TRBV28 and TRBJ1-3; D unclear. CDR1 and CDR2 (germline): MDHEN, SYDVKM. This CDR3 has 15 residues. V lost 6 bases and J 4 bases, leaving 16 bases between the germline ends. CDR3 sequence reads: CASSPEVHGGNTIYF. The DNA for the CDR3 is TGTGCCAGCAGCCCTGAGGTCCACGGCGGAAACACCATATATTTT.

This chain joins TRBV10-3 and TRBJ1-5; tentatively, D is TRBD1 (5 bases). This CDR3 region has 14 residues. Trimming stripped 3 bases from V and 5 bases from J, with 11 bases between. The germline V gene has CDR1 ENHRY and CDR2 SYGVKD. CDR3: CAISDRVTDQPQHF. Here the CDR3 DNA reads TGTGCCATCAGTGACAGGGTGACGGATCAGCCCCAGCATTTT.

The V and J genes are TRBV5-4 and TRBJ2-5, with D possibly being TRBD2 (6 bases). In germline, CDR1 is SGHNT, CDR2 YYREEE (reference sequence). V was pared by 4 bases and J by 7 bases, with 17 bases between. The CDR3 runs 14 residues. CDR3 coding DNA: TGTGCCAGCAGCGGGACTTATGAGGACGGGACCCAGTACTTC. The encoded protein is CASSGTYEDGTQYF.

This chain joins TRBV24-1 and TRBJ2-4; tentative D call: TRBD1 (5 bases). V gave up 0 bases and J gave up 0 bases, with 14 bases separating them. Germline CDR1 KGHDR, CDR2 SFDVKD. CDR3 length: 18 amino acids. This chain's CDR3 is CATSDLQGALLAKNIQYF. CDR3 nucleotide sequence: TGTGCCACCAGTGATTTGCAAGGGGCGTTACTAGCCAAAAACATTCAGTACTTC.

The gene calls are TRBV30 and TRBJ2-2; 8 bases are a match to TRBD2. CDR1 and CDR2 from the germline V gene are GTSNPN and SVGIG (reference sequence). This CDR3 contains 15 residues. The junction had 2 bases not matched to a gene; V was cut back by 2 bases and J by 0 bases. CDR3 DNA sequence: TGTGCCTGGAGTTCGGGGGGGGCGAACACCGGGGAGCTGTTTTTT. Residues: CAWSSGGANTGELFF. The entire variable domain, with the rest obtained from reference TRBV30 and TRBJ2-2, is as follows: SQTIHQWPATLVQPVGSPLSLECTVEGTSNPNLYWYRQAAGRGLQLLFYSVGIGQISSEVPQNLSASRPQDRQFILSSKKLLLSDSGFYLCAWSSGGANTGELFFGEGSRLTVL.

V is TRBV4-2 and J is TRBJ1-6, with 9 nucleotides matching TRBD1. V shed 4 bases and J 0 bases; nucleotides not matched to a gene: 7. Germline V gene lookup returns CDR1 LGHNA and CDR2 YNFKEQ. CDR3 length equals 18 residues. CDR3: CASSPGTGYSSYNSPLHF. The CDR3 nucleotides are TGTGCCAGCAGCCCCGGGACAGGGTACAGCTCCTATAATTCACCCCTCCACTTT.

The rearrangement uses TRBV5-8 and TRBJ2-1, with a possible D match to TRBD1 (5 bases). This CDR3 has 13 residues. V lost 4 bases and J 8 bases, leaving 13 bases between the germline ends. Germline V gene lookup returns CDR1 SGHTS and CDR2 YDEGEE. CDR3 sequence reads: CASSPRQLDEQFF. CDR3 nucleotide sequence: TGTGCCAGCAGCCCTCGACAGCTAGATGAGCAGTTCTTC.

The chain employs TRBV5-1 and TRBJ2-5; 10 bases line up with TRBD2. The CDR3 consists of 15 residues. Germline CDR1 reads SGHRS; CDR2 reads YFSETQ. V dropped 0 bases and J dropped 5; count of bases not matched to a gene: 4. Here the CDR3 DNA reads TGCGCCAGCAGCTTGGCGGGACTAGCGATTGAGACCCAGTACTTC. It codes for CASSLAGLAIETQYF. Full variable domain (missing parts from reference TRBV5-1 and TRBJ2-5): KAGVTQTPRYLIKTRGQQVTLSCSPISGHRSVSWYQQTPGQGLQFLFEYFSETQRNKGNFPGRFSGRQFSNSRSEMNVSTLELGDSALYLCASSLAGLAIETQYFGPGTRLLVL.

J is TRBJ1-2 and V is TRBV3-1 (or the pseudogene TRBV3-2); tentatively, D is TRBD1 (6 bases). The CDR3 sequence is 15 residues long. V lost 4 bases to trimming and J lost 2 bases, with 14 bases between them. Germline CDR1 is LGHDT and CDR2 is YNNKEL (reference sequence). Written as DNA, the CDR3 is TGTGCCAGCAGCCTTCAAACAGGGCCCAACTATGGCTACACCTTC. Protein: CASSLQTGPNYGYTF.

V and J are TRBV5-5 and TRBJ2-2; tentative D call: TRBD2 (6 bases). With 1 base removed from V and 4 bases from J, the gap between germline ends came to 11 bases. There are 15 residues in the CDR3. CDR1 and CDR2 (germline): SGHKS, YYEKEE (reference sequence). Here the CDR3 reads CASSLRGEVTGELFF. The CDR3 nucleotides read TGTGCCAGCAGCTTGAGAGGGGAGGTCACCGGGGAGCTGTTTTTT.